This TCR beta chain was recovered during a study of cytomegalovirus exposure and HLA in healthy donors. Points from the study as a whole: In vitro, a few CMV-associated chains proved specific for CMV antigens. Cytomegalovirus-associated TCR beta chains were listed, numbering around 150.

V shed 3 bases and J shed 4 bases, with 11 bases lying between them. The CDR3 has 14 residues. Germline CDR1 and CDR2: SGHRS and YFSETQ. A word on this clone: No antigen is known for it.

PCR involved 60 Vbeta and 13 Jbeta primers. Measured with immunoSEQ multiplex PCR; TCRdb has only the in-frame clones, and not every one. The sample contains more than 95,000 clones, roughly 70% of which appear only once. The sequence was obtained from a young woman in good health and CMV-seronegative. What was sequenced was PBMCs. The chain employs TRBV5-1 and TRBJ1-5, with D perhaps matching TRBD1 (6 bases). The CDR3 is CASSSGGPNQPQHF. The CDR3 coding sequence is TGCGCCAGCAGCTCGGGGGGCCCTAATCAGCCCCAGCATTTT. The full variable domain, with the rest looked up from reference TRBV5-1 and TRBJ1-5, is KAGVTQTPRYLIKTRGQQVTLSCSPISGHRSVSWYQQTPGQGLQFLFEYFSETQRNKGNFPGRFSGRQFSNSRSEMNVSTLELGDSALYLCASSSGGPNQPQHFGDGTRLSIL.